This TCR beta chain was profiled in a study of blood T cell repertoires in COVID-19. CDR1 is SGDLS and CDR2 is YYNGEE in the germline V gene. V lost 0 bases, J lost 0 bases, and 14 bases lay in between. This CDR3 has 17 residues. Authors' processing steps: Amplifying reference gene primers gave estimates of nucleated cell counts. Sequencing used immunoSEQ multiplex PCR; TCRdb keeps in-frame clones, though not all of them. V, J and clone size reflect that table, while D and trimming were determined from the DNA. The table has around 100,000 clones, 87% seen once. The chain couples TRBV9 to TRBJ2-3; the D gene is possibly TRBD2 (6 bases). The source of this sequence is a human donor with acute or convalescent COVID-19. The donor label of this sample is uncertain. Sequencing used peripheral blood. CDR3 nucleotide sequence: TGTGCCAGCAGCGTAGTTGGTGGAGGGATTAGCACAGATACGCAGTATTTT. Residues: CASSVVGGGISTDTQYF.